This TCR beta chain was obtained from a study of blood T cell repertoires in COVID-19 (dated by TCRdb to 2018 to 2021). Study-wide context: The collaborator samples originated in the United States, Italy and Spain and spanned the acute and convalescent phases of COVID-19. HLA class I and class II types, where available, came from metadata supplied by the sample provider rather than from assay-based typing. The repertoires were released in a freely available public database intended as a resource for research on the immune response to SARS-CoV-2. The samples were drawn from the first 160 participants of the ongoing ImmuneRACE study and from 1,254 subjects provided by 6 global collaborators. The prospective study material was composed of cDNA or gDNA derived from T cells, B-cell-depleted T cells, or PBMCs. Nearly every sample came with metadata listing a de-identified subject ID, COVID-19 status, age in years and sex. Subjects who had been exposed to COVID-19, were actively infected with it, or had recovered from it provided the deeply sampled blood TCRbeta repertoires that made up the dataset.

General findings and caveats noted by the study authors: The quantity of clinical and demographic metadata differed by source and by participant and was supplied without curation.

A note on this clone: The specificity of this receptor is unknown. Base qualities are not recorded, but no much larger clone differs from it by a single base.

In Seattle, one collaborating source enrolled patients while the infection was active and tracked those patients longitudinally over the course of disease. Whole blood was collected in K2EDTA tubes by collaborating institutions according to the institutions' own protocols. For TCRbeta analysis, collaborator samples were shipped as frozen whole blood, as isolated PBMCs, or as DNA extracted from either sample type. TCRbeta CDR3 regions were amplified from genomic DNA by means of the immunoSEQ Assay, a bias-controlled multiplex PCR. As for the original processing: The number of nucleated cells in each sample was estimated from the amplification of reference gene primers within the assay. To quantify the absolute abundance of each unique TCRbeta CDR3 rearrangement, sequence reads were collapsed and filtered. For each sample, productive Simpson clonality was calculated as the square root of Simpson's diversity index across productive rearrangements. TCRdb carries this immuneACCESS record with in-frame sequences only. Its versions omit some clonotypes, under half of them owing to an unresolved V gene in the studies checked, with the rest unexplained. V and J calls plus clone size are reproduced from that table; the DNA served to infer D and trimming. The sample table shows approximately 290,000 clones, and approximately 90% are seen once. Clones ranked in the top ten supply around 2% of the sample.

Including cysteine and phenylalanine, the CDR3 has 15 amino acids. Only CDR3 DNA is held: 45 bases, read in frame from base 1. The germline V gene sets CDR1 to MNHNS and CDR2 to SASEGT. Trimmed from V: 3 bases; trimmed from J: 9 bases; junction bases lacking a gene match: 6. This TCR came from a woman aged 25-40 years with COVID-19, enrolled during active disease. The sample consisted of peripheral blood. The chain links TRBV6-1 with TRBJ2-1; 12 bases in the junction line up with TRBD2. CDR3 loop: CASSELAGGHLEQFF. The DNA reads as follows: TGTGCCAGCAGTGAGCTAGCGGGAGGGCATCTTGAGCAGTTCTTC.